This T cell receptor beta chain was recovered during a study of read filtering for tumor transcriptome and immune sequencing. In the study overall: DNase treatment preceded whole-transcriptome library preparation.

This clonotype came up many times. The antigen is unknown. Study-level results: Dropping single-read clonotypes raised IR-seq and RNA-seq shared-clonotype correlation.

From about 400 ng of RNA, a library with molecular barcoded alpha/delta and beta/gamma adaptors was made. TCRdb re-called the reads with MiXCR, one entry per CDR3 protein. The sample has some 20,000 distinct CDR3 sequences; approximately 20% are singletons. Material: a population of CD138-negative cells sorted from bone marrow. The TCR sequence derives from a donor at least 40 years old with multiple myeloma.

CDR3 nucleotide sequence: TGCAGCGTCAGGGAAGAGACCCAGTACTTC. This gives the protein CSVREETQYF. V and J are TRBV29-1 and TRBJ2-5, with D maybe TRBD1 (5 bases). Trimming left V 6 bases short and J 3 bases short, with 5 bases between. The CDR3 runs 10 residues. Germline V gene sequence: CDR1 SQVTM, CDR2 ANQGSEA.